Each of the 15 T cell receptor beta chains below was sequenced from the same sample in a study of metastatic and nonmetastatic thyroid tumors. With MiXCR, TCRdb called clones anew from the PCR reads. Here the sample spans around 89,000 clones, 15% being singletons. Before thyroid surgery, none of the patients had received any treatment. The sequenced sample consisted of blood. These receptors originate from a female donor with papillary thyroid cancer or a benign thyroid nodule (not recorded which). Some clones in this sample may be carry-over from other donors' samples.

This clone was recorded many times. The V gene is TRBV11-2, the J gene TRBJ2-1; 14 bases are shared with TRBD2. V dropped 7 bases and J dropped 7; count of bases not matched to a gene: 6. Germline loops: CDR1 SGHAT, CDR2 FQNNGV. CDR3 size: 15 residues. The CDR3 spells CASTPTSGGENEQFF. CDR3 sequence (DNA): TGTGCCAGCACCCCGACTAGCGGGGGGGAGAATGAGCAGTTCTTC. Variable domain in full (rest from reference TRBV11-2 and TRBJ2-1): EAGVAQSPRYKIIEKRQSVAFWCNPISGHATLYWYQQILGQGPKLLIQFQNNGVVDDSQLPKDRFSAERLKGVDSTLKIQPAKLEDSAVYLCASTPTSGGENEQFFGPGTRLTVL.

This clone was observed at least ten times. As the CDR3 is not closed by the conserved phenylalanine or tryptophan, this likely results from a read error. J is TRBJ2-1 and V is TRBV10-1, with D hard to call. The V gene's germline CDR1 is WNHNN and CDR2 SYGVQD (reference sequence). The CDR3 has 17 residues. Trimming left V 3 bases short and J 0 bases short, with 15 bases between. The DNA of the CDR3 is TGCGCCAGCAGTGACTCTACAGCCAGGCTCTCCTACAATGAGCAGTTCCTC. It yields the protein CASSDSTARLSYNEQFL.

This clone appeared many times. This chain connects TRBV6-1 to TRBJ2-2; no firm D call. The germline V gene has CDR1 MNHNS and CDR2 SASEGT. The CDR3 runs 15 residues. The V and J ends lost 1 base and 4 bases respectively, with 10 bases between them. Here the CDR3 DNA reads TGTGCCAGCAGTGAAGGCCAGGTCCTCACCGGGGAGCTGTTTTTT. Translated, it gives CASSEGQVLTGELFF.

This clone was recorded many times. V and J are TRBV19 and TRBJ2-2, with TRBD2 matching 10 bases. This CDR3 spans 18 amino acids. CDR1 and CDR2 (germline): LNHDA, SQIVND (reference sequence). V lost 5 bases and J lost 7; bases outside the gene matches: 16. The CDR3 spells CASSSGRLAGARVGELFF. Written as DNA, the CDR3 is TGTGCCAGTAGTTCCGGGAGGCTAGCGGGGGCTCGAGTCGGGGAGCTGTTTTTT.

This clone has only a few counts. DNA for the CDR3: TGTGCCAGCAGTTTAGAACAGGGGGCGAGGGACGAGCAGTACTTC. Encoded protein: CASSLEQGARDEQYF. V and J are TRBV28 and TRBJ2-7, with 9 bases identical to TRBD1. The ends lost 2 bases at V and 5 bases at J; junction bases unmatched: 7. The length of the CDR3 is 15 residues. Germline V lookup: CDR1 MDHEN, CDR2 SYDVKM.

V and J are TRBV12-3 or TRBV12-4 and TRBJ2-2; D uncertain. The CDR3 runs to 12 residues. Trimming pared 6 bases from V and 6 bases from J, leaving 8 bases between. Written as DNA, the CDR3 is TGTGCCAGCAGCCGTAGGGCCGGGGAGCTGTTTTTT. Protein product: CASSRRAGELFF.

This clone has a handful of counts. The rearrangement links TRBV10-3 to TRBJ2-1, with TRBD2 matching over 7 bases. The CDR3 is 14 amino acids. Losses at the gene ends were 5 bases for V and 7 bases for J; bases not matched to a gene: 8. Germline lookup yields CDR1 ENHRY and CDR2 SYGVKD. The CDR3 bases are TGTGCCATCAGTACTATCGGGGGGAGAAATGAGCAGTTCTTC. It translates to CAISTIGGRNEQFF.

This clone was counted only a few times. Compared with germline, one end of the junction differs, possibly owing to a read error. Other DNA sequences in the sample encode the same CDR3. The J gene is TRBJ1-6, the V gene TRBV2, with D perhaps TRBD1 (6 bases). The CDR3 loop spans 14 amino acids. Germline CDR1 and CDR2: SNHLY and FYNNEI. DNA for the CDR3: TGTGCCAGCAGGGCGACAGGTGCAAATTCACCCCTCCACTTC. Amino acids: CASRATGANSPLHF.

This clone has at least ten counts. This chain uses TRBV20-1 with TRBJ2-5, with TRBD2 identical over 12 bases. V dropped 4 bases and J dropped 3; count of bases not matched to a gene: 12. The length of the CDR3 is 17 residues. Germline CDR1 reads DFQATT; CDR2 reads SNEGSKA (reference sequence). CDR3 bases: TGCAGTGCTACCAGGCTAGCGGGGGGGTGGGCAAAAGAGACCCAGTACTTC. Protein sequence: CSATRLAGGWAKETQYF.

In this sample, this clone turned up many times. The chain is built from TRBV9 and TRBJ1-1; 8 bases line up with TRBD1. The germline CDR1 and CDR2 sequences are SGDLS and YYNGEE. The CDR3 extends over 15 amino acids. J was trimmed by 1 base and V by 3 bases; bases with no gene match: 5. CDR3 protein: CASSARQGRNTEAFF. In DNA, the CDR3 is TGTGCCAGCAGCGCAAGACAGGGGAGGAACACTGAAGCTTTCTTT.

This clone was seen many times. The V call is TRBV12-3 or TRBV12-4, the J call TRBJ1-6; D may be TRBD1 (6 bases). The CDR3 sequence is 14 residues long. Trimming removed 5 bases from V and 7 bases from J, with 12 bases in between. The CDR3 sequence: CASSLGGVNSPLHF. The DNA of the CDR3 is TGTGCCAGCAGTCTAGGGGGGGTGAATTCACCCCTCCACTTT.

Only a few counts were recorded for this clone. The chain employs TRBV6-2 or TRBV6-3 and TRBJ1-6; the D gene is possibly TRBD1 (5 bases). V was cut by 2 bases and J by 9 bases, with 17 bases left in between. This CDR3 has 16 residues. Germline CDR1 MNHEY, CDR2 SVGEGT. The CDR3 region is CASSYLDPRQSSPLHF. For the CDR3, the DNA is TGTGCCAGCAGTTACCTCGACCCCCGACAGAGTTCACCCCTCCACTTT.

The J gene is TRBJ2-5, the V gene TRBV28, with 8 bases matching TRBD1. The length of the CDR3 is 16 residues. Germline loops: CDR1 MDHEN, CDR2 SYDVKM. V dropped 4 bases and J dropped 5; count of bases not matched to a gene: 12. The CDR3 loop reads CASSSWTGLTRETQYF. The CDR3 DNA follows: TGTGCCAGCAGTTCTTGGACAGGGTTAACCCGCGAGACCCAGTACTTC.

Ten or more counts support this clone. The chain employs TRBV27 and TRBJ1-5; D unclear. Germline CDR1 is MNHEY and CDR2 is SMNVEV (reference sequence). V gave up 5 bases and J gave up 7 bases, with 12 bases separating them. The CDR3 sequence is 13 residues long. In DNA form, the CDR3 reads TGTGCCAGCAGTCTCTCCCTGGGCCAGCCCCAGCATTTT. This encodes CASSLSLGQPQHF.

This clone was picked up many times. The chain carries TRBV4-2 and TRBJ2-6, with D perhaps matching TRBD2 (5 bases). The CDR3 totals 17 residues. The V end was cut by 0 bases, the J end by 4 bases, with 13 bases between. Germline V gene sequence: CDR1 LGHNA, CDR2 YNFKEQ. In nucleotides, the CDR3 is TGTGCCAGCAGCCAAGAAGCGCAAGCGGCGGGGGCCAACGTCCTGACTTTC. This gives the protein CASSQEAQAAGANVLTF.